The rows below give T cell receptor beta chains drawn from one sample of a study of blood T cells in healthy people across ages. One entry per CDR3 protein, called by TCRdb with MiXCR from the 5' RACE reads. The table has hundreds of thousands of distinct CDR3 sequences, about 21% seen once. What was sequenced was blood. The receptors stem from a man aged 65-85 years in good health. CDR3s include the opening cysteine and the closing phenylalanine or tryptophan. A D gene is named only where the DNA matches it firmly. Rows give clone size only sometimes, using once, few, many, or a class for an expanded clone.

D gene	V gene	clone size	J gene	CDR3 protein	CDR3 DNA
TRBD2	TRBV20-1	-	TRBJ2-1	CSARGGLAGVLFNEQFF	TGCAGTGCTAGAGGCGGACTAGCGGGGGTTCTCTTCAATGAGCAGTTCTTC
-	TRBV27	many	TRBJ2-7	CASSPGTVYEQYF	TGTGCCAGCAGTCCGGGCACAGTCTACGAGCAGTACTTC
TRBD2	TRBV7-3	few	TRBJ2-1	CASSILGLGNEQFF	TGTGCCAGCAGCATCCTGGGACTAGGGAATGAGCAGTTCTTC
TRBD2	TRBV10-3	few	TRBJ2-1	CAISESKQGQRTSGRVEQFF	TGTGCCATCAGTGAGTCGAAGCAGGGACAAAGGACTAGCGGGAGGGTCGAGCAGTTCTTC
-	TRBV4-1	-	TRBJ2-3	CASSPTGGMGTDTQYF	TGCGCCAGCAGCCCCACTGGGGGGATGGGCACAGATACGCAGTATTTT
-	TRBV25-1	-	TRBJ2-5	CASSVPGSGETQYF	TGTGCCAGCAGTGTGCCCGGGAGTGGAGAGACCCAGTACTTC
-	TRBV18	many	TRBJ1-1	CASSPSQNTEAFF	TGTGCCAGCTCACCATCACAGAACACTGAAGCTTTCTTT
TRBD2	TRBV25-1	-	TRBJ2-1	CASSELRLAGDNEQFF	TGTGCCAGCAGTGAATTACGTCTAGCGGGAGACAATGAGCAGTTCTTC
-	TRBV2	-	TRBJ2-3	CANSEVALHTDTQYF	TGTGCCAACAGTGAAGTAGCGCTTCACACAGATACGCAGTATTTT
-	TRBV6-2/TRBV6-3	-	TRBJ1-4	CASSYSMGDVLF	TGTGCCAGCAGTTACTCGATGGGCGACGTACTTTTT
TRBD1	TRBV7-9	-	TRBJ2-7	CASSLGGDRVSYEQYF	TGTGCCAGCAGCCTAGGAGGGGACAGGGTATCCTACGAGCAGTACTTC
-	TRBV29-1	-	TRBJ2-1	CSVEVYRNNEQFF	TGCAGCGTTGAAGTTTATCGCAACAATGAGCAGTTCTTC
TRBD2	TRBV20-1	many	TRBJ2-1	CSATKIAGVYNEQFF	TGCAGTGCTACCAAGATAGCGGGAGTATACAATGAGCAGTTCTTC
-	TRBV7-9	-	TRBJ2-7	CASSLVRDLLAYEQYF	TGTGCCAGCAGCTTAGTCCGGGACTTGCTAGCCTACGAGCAGTACTTC
-	TRBV7-2	few	TRBJ2-5	CASSSLRQETQYF	TGTGCCAGCAGCTCCCTCAGGCAAGAGACCCAGTACTTC
TRBD1	TRBV20-1	-	TRBJ2-2	CSASRGTGDTGELFF	TGCAGTGCTAGTAGAGGGACAGGGGACACCGGGGAGCTGTTTTTT
TRBD2	TRBV5-6	-	TRBJ2-5	CASTFSGRGETQYF	TGTGCCAGCACCTTTAGCGGGAGGGGAGAGACCCAGTACTTC
TRBD1	TRBV6-1	-	TRBJ2-3	CASMRRGLTDTQYF	TGTGCCAGCATGCGCAGGGGGCTTACAGATACGCAGTATTTT
TRBD2	TRBV2	-	TRBJ2-7	CASNEVGGRSYEQYF	TGTGCCAGCAATGAGGTGGGAGGGAGGTCCTACGAGCAGTACTTC
TRBD2	TRBV12-3/TRBV12-4	-	TRBJ2-5	CASARTSGRETQYF	TGTGCCAGCGCCAGGACTAGCGGGAGAGAGACCCAGTACTTC
TRBD2	TRBV7-8	-	TRBJ2-1	CASSFLAGGYYNEQFF	TGTGCCAGCAGCTTCCTAGCGGGAGGGTACTACAATGAGCAGTTCTTC
TRBD2	TRBV11-2	-	TRBJ2-7	CASSLVGPGVAGHYEQYF	TGTGCCAGCAGCTTAGTAGGCCCTGGAGTAGCGGGACACTACGAGCAGTACTTC
TRBD2	TRBV20-1	few	TRBJ2-5	CSANRLAGVETQYF	TGCAGTGCTAACAGACTAGCGGGGGTAGAGACCCAGTACTTC
-	TRBV19	-	TRBJ2-7	CASSQAAPSYEQYF	TGTGCCAGTAGTCAGGCGGCCCCCTCCTACGAGCAGTACTTC
-	TRBV5-1	few	TRBJ2-3	CASSLELGTSTDTQYF	TGCGCCAGCAGCTTGGAGTTGGGCACTAGCACAGATACGCAGTATTTT
-	TRBV5-4	few	TRBJ2-1	CASSPTGNHEQFF	TGTGCCAGCAGCCCCACAGGTAATCATGAGCAGTTCTTC